The present entry profiles one T cell receptor beta chain with its context. Its specificity is not known. This sample is part of a study of cytomegalovirus exposure and HLA in healthy donors. V was trimmed by 5 bases and J by 0 bases, leaving 5 bases between them. The CDR3 length is 13 residues. Germline V lookup: CDR1 SNHLY, CDR2 FYNNEI. Use of 60 Vbeta and 13 Jbeta primers characterized the PCR. Clones were read by immunoSEQ multiplex PCR, and TCRdb kept only the in-frame ones, dropping some. The data show approximately 80,000 clones, over 70% seen once. Despite likely unrecorded immune exposures, the donors were nominally healthy at the time of sampling. Whole-study results and caveats: Exclusion as indistinguishable affected some V segments, including TRBV6-2 and TRBV6-3.

The origin of this receptor is a man aged 30-40 years in good health and CMV-seropositive. This chain links TRBV2 with TRBJ1-3; D is unclear. The sample consisted of PBMCs. The CDR3 reads CASSPSSGNTIYF. CDR3 nucleotide sequence: TGTGCCAGCAGTCCCTCCTCTGGAAACACCATATATTTT. The variable domain in full, completed from reference TRBV2 and TRBJ1-3, reads EPEVTQTPSHQVTQMGQEVILRCVPISNHLYFYWYRQILGQKVEFLVSFYNNEISEKSEIFDDQFSVERPDGSNFTLKIRSTKLEDSAMYFCASSPSSGNTIYFGEGSWLTVV.